This T cell receptor beta chain stems from a study of blood T cell repertoires in COVID-19. Across the whole study: There were acute and convalescent COVID-19 samples, and they came from the United States, Italy and Spain. From T cells, B-cell-depleted T cells, or PBMCs came the material, which was cDNA or gDNA.

With 1 base removed from V and 5 bases from J, the gap between germline ends came to 9 bases. Per germline, CDR1 SGHRS and CDR2 YFSETQ. This CDR3 region has 13 residues. Measured with immunoSEQ multiplex PCR; TCRdb has only the in-frame clones, and not every one. Of 200,000 to 250,000 clones listed, roughly 86% are singletons. Specimen: peripheral blood. The receptor was derived from a woman in her thirties or forties with acute or convalescent COVID-19. This chain connects TRBV5-1 to TRBJ1-1, with D possibly matching TRBD1 (5 bases). Here the CDR3 reads CASSLSGMTEAFF. For the CDR3, the DNA is TGCGCCAGCAGCTTGTCAGGGATGACTGAAGCTTTCTTT.